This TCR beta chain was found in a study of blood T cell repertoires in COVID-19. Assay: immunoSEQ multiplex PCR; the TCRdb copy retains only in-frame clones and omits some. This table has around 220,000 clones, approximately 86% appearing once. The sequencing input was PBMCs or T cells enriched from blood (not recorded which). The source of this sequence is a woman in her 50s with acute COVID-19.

As DNA, the CDR3 is TGTGCCAGCAGTTTATTGGGACAGGGGGAGGCTGAAGCTTTCTTT. The encoded protein is CASSLLGQGEAEAFF. The chain employs TRBV28 and TRBJ1-1, with TRBD1 matching 11 bases. Germline V CDR1 and CDR2: MDHEN, SYDVKM. The CDR3 length is 15 residues. Trimming removed 1 base from V and 6 bases from J; junction bases left unmatched: 4.